These 2 T cell receptor beta chains came from one sample sequenced in a study of read filtering for tumor transcriptome and immune sequencing (dated by TCRdb to between 2020 and 2021). Sequencer: Illumina HiSeq 4000. Starting from 400 to 450 ng RNA, TCR libraries were constructed with the Immunoverse kit using molecular barcoded adaptors that cover the alpha/delta and beta/gamma chains. The public reads were quality trimmed at Q25 with fastp and then assembled into clones with MiXCR by TCRdb, keeping productive beta chains. Merged by CDR3 protein, the rows form single entries marked with the most common genes and DNA. The sample data list 40,000 or so distinct CDR3 sequences, and roughly 13% of these were observed just once. The ten most abundant clones make up less than 35% of the sample. The sample taken for sequencing was a population of CD138-negative cells sorted from bone marrow. Explained via the paper, the cell subset or site label denotes: bone marrow mononuclear cells depleted of CD138+ plasma/myeloma cells by negative magnetic selection. The receptors were gathered from a donor at least 40 years old with multiple myeloma.

This clonotype was picked up many times. The V gene is TRBV12-3 or TRBV12-4, the J gene TRBJ2-1; unclear D gene. Trimming pared 6 bases from V and 5 bases from J, leaving 20 bases between. The CDR3 consists of 16 residues. CDR3 sequence: CASSPLGIVGNNEQFF. CDR3 coding DNA: TGTGCCAGCAGCCCTTTGGGTATCGTCGGTAACAATGAGCAGTTCTTC.

This clonotype appeared a few times. The rearrangement joins TRBV28 to TRBJ1-3, with a weak D call TRBD1 (6 bases). Germline CDR1 reads MDHEN; CDR2 reads SYDVKM. Trimming left V 10 bases short and J 0 bases short, with 13 bases between. The CDR3 spans 14 residues. CDR3 residues: CATRDNNSGNTIYF. CDR3 bases: TGTGCCACCCGGGACAACAACTCTGGAAACACCATATATTTT.